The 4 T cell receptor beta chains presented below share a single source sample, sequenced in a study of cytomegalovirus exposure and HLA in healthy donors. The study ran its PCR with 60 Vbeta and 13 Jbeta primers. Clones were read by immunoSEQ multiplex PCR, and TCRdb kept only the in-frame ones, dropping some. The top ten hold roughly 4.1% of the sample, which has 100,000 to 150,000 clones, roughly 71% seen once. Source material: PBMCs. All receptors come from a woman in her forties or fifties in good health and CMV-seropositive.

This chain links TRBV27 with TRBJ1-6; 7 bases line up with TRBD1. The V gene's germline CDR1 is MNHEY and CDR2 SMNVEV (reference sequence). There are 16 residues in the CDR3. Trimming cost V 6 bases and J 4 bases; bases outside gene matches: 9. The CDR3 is CASRPVKGQYNSPLHF. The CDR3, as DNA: TGTGCCAGCAGGCCAGTGAAGGGACAGTATAATTCACCCCTCCACTTT.

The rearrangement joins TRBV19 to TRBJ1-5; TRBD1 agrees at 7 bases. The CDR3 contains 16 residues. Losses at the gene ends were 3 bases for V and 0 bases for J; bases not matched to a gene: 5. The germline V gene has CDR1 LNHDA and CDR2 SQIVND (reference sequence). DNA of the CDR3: TGTGCCAGTAGTATGGGGGACAGCTATAGCAATCAGCCCCAGCATTTT. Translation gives CASSMGDSYSNQPQHF.

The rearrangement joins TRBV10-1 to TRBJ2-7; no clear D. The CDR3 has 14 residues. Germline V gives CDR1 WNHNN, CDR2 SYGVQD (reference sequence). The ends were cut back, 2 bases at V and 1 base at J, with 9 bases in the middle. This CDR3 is CASSEGHASYEQYF. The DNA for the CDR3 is TGCGCCAGCAGTGAGGGGCACGCTTCCTACGAGCAGTACTTC.

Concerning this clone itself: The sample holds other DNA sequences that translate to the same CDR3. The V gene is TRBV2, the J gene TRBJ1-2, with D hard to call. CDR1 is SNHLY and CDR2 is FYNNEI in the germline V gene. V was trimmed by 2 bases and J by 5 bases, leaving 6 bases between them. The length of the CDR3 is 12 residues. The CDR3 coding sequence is TGTGCCAGCAGTGAAAGCGGGTATGGCTACACCTTC. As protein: CASSESGYGYTF.